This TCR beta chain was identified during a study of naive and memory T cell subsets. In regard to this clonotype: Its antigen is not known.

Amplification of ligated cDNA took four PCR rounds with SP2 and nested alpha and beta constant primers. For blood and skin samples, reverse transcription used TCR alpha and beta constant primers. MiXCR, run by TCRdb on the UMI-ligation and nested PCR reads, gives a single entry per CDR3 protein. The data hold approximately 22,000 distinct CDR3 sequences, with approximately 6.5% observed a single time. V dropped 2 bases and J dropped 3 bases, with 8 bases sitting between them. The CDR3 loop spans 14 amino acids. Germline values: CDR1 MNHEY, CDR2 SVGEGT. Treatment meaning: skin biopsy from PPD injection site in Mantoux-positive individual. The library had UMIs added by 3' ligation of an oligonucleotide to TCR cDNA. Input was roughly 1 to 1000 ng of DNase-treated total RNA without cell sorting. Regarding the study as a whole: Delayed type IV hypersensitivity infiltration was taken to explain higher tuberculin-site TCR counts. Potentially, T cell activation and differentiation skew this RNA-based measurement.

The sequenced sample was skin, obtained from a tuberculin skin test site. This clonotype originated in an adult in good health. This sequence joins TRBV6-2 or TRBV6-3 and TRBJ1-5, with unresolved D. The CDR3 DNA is TGTGCCAGCAGTTACATCGAATACAATCAGCCCCAGCATTTT. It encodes CASSYIEYNQPQHF.